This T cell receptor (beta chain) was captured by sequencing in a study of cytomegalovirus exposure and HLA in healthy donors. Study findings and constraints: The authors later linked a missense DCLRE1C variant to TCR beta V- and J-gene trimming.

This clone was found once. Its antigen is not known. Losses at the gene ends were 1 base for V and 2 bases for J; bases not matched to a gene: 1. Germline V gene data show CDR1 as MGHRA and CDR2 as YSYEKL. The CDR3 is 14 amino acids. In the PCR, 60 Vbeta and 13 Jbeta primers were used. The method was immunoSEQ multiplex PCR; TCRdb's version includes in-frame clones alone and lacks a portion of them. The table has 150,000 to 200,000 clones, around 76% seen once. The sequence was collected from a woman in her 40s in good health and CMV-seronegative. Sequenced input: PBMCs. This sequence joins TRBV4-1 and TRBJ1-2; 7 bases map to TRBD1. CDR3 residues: CASSQGDSNYGYTF. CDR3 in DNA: TGCGCCAGCAGCCAAGGGGACAGCAACTATGGCTACACCTTC.